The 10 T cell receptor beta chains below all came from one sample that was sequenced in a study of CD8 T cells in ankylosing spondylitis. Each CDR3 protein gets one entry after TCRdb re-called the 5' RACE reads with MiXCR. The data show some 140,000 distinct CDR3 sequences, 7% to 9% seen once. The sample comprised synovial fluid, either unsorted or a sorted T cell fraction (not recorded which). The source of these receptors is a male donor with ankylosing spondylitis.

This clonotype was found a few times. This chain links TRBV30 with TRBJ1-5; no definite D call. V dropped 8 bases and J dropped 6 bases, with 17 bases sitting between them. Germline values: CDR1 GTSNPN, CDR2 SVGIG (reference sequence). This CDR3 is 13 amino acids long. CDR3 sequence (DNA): TGTGCCCTGGCAAGTAGTTTCGGTCAGCCCCAGCATTTT. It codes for CALASSFGQPQHF.

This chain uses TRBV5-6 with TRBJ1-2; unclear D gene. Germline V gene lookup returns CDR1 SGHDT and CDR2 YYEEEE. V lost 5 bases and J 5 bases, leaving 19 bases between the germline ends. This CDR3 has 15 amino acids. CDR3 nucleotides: TGTGCCAGCAGTAGGAGGGATCTACCCGAATATGGCTACACCTTC. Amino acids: CASSRRDLPEYGYTF.

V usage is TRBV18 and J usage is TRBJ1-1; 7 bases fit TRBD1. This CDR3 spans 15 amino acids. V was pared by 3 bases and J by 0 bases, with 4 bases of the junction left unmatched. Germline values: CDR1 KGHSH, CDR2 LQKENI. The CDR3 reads CASSPGQSVNTEAFF. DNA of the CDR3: TGTGCCAGCTCACCGGGACAGTCAGTGAACACTGAAGCTTTCTTT.

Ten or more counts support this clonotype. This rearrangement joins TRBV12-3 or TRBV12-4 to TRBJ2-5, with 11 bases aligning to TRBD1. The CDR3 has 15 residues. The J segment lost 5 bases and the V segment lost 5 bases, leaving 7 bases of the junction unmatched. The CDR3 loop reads CASSPRTGGRETQYF. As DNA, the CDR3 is TGTGCCAGCAGTCCGCGGACAGGGGGCAGGGAGACCCAGTACTTC.

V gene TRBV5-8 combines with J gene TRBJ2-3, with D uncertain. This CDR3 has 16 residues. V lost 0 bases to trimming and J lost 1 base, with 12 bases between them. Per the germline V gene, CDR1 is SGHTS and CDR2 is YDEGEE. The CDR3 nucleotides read TGTGCCAGCAGCTTGGACTATTCAGGTGGCACAGATACGCAGTATTTT. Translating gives CASSLDYSGGTDTQYF.

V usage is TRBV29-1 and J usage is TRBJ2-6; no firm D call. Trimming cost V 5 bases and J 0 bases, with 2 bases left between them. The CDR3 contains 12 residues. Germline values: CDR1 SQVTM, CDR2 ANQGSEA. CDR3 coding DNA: TGCAGCGTTCTCTCTGGGGCCAACGTCCTGACTTTC. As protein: CSVLSGANVLTF. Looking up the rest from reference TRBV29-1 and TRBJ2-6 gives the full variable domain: SAVISQKPSRDICQRGTSLTIQCQVDSQVTMMFWYRQQPGQSLTLIATANQGSEATYESGFVIDKFPISRPNLTFSTLTVSNMSPEDSSIYLCSVLSGANVLTFGAGSRLTVL.

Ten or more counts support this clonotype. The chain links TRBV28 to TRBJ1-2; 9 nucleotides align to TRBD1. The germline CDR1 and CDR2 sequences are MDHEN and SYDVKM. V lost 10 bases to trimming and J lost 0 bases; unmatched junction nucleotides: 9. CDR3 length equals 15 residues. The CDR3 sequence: CATLGQGQPNYGYTF. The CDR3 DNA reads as TGTGCCACCTTGGGACAGGGACAACCTAACTATGGCTACACCTTC.

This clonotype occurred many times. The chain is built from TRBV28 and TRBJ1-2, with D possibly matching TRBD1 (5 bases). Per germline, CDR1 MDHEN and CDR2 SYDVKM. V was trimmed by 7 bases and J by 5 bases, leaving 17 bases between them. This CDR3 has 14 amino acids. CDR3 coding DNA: TGTGCCAGCAAAGTGGGCCCAGGGAATTATGGCTACACCTTC. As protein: CASKVGPGNYGYTF.

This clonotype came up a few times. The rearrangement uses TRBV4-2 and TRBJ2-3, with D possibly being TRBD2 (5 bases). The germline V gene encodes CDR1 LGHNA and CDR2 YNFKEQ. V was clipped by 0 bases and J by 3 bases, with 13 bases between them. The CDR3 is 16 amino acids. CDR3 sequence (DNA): TGTGCCAGCAGCCAAGATTACCTAGGAGGAACAGATACGCAGTATTTT. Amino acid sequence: CASSQDYLGGTDTQYF.

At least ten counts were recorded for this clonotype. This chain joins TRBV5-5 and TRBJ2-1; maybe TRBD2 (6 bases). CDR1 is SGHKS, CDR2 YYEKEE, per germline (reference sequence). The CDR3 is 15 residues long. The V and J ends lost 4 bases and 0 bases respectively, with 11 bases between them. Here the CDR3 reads CASSPGTYSYNEQFF. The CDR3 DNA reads TGTGCCAGCAGCCCCGGGACTTACTCCTACAATGAGCAGTTCTTC. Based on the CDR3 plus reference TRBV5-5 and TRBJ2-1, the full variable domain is DAGVTQSPTHLIKTRGQQVTLRCSPISGHKSVSWYQQVLGQGPQFIFQYYEKEERGRGNFPDRFSARQFPNYSSELNVNALLLGDSALYLCASSPGTYSYNEQFFGPGTRLTVL.